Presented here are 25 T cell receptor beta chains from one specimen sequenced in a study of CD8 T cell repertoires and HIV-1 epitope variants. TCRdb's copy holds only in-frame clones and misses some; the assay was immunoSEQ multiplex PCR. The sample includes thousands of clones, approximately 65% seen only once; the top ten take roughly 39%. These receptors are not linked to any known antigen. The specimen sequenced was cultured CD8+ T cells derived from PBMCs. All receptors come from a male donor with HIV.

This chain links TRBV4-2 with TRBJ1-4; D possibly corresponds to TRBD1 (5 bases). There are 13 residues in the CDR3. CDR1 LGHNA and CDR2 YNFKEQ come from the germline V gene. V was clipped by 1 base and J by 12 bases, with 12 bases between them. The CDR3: CASSQGSQEELFF. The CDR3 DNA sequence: TGTGCCAGCAGCCAAGGATCACAGGAGGAACTGTTTTTT.

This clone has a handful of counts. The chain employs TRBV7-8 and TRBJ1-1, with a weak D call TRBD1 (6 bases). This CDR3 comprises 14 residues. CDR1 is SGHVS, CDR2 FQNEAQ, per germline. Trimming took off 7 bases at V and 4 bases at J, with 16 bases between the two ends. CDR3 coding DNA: TGTGCCAGCACGCAAGTTACAGGGAGCACTGAAGCTTTCTTT. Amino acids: CASTQVTGSTEAFF.

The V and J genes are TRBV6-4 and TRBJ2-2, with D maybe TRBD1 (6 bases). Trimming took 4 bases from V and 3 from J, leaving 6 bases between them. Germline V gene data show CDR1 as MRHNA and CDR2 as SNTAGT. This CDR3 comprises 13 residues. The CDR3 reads CASSAGDTGELFF. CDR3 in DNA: TGTGCCAGCAGTGCAGGGGACACCGGGGAGCTGTTTTTT.

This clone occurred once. The CDR3 loop is CASSQEDSDSYEQYF. For the CDR3, the DNA is TGTGCCAGCAGCCAAGAGGACAGCGATTCCTACGAGCAGTACTTC. The V and J genes are TRBV5-4 and TRBJ2-7, with a tentative D call TRBD1 (6 bases). The germline V gene has CDR1 SGHNT and CDR2 YYREEE (reference sequence). The CDR3 totals 15 residues. Trimming pared 4 bases from V and 1 base from J, leaving 15 bases between.

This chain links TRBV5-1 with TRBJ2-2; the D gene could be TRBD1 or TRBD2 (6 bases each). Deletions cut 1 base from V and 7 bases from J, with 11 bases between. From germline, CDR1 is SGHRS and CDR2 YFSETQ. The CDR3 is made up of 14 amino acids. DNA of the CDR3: TGCGCCAGCAGCTTGACGGGGGCAGACGGGGAGCTGTTTTTT. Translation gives CASSLTGADGELFF.

Written as DNA, the CDR3 is TGCGCCAGCAGCTTATCCGGGACTAGCGGGGGTGAGACCCAGTACTTC. It encodes CASSLSGTSGGETQYF. This sequence joins TRBV5-1 and TRBJ2-5, with 14 bases that match TRBD2. Germline CDR1 and CDR2: SGHRS and YFSETQ. There are 16 residues in the CDR3. V lost 2 bases, J lost 5 bases, and 5 bases stayed unmatched.

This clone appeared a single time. DNA for the CDR3: TGTGCCAGCAGCGTAGGACAGGCCTATAATTCACCCCTCCACTTT. Protein: CASSVGQAYNSPLHF. The chain has TRBV9 and TRBJ1-6, with D possibly TRBD1 on 6 matching bases. Germline CDR1 reads SGDLS; CDR2 reads YYNGEE. The CDR3 contains 15 residues. Deletions cut 0 bases from V and 2 bases from J, with 6 bases between.

CDR3 in amino acids: CARADSPSIRDTQYF. In nucleotides, the CDR3 is TGTGCCCGCGCGGACTCGCCGTCAATCAGAGATACGCAGTATTTT. The chain recombines TRBV30 with TRBJ2-3; possible D gene TRBD2, 5 bases. CDR1 is GTSNPN and CDR2 is SVGIG in the germline V gene (reference sequence). The CDR3 covers 15 residues. V shed 8 bases and J shed 5 bases, with 23 bases lying between them.

CDR3 amino acids: CASSPQAIPNTEAFF. DNA of the CDR3: TGTGCCAGCAGCCCCCAGGCGATCCCGAACACTGAAGCTTTCTTT. This rearrangement joins TRBV11-1 to TRBJ1-1; D gene uncertain. Trimming cost V 5 bases and J 1 base, with 14 bases left between them. The CDR3 is 15 amino acids. CDR1 is SGHAT and CDR2 is FQDESV in the germline V gene (reference sequence).

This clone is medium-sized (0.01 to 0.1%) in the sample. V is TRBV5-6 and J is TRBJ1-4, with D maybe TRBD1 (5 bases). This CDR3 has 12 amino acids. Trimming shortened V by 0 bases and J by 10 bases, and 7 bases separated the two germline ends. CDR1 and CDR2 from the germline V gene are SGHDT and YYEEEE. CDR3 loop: CASSLGGAKLFF. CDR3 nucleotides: TGTGCCAGCAGCTTGGGAGGGGCAAAACTGTTTTTT.

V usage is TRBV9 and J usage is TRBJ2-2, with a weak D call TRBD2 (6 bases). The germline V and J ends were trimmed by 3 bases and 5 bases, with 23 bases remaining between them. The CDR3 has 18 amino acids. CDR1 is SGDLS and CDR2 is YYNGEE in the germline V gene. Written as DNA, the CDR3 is TGTGCCAGCAGCGCGAGTAGGGCGGGGATGACGCGAACCGGGGAGCTGTTTTTT. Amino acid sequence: CASSASRAGMTRTGELFF.

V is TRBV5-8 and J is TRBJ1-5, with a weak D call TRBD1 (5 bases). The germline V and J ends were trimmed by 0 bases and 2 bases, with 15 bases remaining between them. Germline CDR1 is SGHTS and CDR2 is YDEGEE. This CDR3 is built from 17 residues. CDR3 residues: CASSLEMRGTGNQPQHF. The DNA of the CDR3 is TGTGCCAGCAGCTTGGAAATGAGAGGGACTGGCAATCAGCCCCAGCATTTT.

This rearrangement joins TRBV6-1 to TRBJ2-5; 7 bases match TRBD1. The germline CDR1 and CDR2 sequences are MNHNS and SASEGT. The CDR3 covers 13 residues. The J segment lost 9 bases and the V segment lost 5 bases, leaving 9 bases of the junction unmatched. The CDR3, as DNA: TGTGCCAGCAGTCCACTACTAGACAGGGCCCAGTACTTC. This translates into CASSPLLDRAQYF.

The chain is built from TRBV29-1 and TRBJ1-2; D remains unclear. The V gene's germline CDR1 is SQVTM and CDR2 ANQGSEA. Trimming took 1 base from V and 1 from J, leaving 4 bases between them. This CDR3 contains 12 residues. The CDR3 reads CSVEGLNYGYTF. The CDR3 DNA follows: TGCAGCGTTGAAGGCCTTAACTATGGCTACACCTTC.

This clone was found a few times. The CDR3 reads CASSPRAGRGESYEQYF. CDR3 DNA: TGTGCCAGCTCACCAAGGGCTGGCAGGGGGGAATCCTACGAGCAGTACTTC. The chain couples TRBV18 to TRBJ2-7; D may be TRBD1 (7 bases). This CDR3 has 17 amino acids. V was cut by 2 bases and J by 1 base, with 18 bases left in between. Germline CDR1 is KGHSH and CDR2 is LQKENI.

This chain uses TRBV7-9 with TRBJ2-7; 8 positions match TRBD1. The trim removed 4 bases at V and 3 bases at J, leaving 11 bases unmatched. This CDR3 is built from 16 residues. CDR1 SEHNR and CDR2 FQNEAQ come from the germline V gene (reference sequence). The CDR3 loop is CASSSSTLDRGYEQYF. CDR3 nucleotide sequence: TGTGCCAGCAGCTCTTCGACACTAGACAGGGGCTACGAGCAGTACTTC.

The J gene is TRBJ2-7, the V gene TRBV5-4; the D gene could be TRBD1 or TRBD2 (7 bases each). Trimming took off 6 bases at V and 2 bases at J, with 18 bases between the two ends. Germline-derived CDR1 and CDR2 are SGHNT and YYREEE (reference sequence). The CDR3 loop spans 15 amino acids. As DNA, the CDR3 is TGTGCCAGCAAAGTCGCAGGGGGGGGTCCCTACGAGCAGTACTTC. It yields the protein CASKVAGGGPYEQYF.

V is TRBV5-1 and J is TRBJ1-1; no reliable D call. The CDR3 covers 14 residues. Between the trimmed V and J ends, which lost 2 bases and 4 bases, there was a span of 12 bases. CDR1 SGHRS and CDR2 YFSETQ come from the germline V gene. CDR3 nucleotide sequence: TGCGCCAGCAGCTTCGGGAGGGAGGGCACTGAAGCTTTCTTT. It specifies CASSFGREGTEAFF.

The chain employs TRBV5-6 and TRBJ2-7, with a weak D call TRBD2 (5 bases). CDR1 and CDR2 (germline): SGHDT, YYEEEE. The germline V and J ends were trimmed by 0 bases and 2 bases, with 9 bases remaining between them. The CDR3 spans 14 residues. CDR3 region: CASSLVPGTYEQYF. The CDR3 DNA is TGTGCCAGCAGCTTGGTTCCGGGAACCTACGAGCAGTACTTC. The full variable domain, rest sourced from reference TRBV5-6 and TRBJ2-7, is DAGVTQSPTHLIKTRGQQVTLRCSPKSGHDTVSWYQQALGQGPQFIFQYYEEEERQRGNFPDRFSGHQFPNYSSELNVNALLLGDSALYLCASSLVPGTYEQYFGPGTRLTVT.

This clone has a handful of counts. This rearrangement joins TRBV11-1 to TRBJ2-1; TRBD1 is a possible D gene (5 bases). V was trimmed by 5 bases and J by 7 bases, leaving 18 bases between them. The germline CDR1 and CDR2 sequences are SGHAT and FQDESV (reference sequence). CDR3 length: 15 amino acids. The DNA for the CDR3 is TGTGCCAGCAGCCTTGGGGCAGGGTATAGGAATGAGCAGTTCTTC. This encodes CASSLGAGYRNEQFF.

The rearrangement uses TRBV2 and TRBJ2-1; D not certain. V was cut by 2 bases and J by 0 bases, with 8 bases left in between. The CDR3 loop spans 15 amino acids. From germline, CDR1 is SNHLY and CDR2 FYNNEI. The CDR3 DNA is TGTGCCAGCAGTGAATCTGAAAGCTCCTACAATGAGCAGTTCTTC. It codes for CASSESESSYNEQFF.

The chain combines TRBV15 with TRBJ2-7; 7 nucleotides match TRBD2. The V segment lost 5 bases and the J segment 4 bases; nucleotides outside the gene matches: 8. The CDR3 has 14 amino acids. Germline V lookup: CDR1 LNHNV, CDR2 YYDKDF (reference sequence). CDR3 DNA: TGTGCCACCAGCCCTTATCCGCGGGGGTACGAGCAGTACTTC. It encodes CATSPYPRGYEQYF.

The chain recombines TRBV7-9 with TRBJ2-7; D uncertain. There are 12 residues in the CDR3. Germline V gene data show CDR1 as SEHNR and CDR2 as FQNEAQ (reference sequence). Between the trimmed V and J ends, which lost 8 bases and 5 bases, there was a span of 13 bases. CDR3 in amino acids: CASGRNTNEQYF. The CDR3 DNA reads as TGTGCCAGCGGAAGAAACACGAACGAGCAGTACTTC. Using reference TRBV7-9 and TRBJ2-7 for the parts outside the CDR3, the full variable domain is DTGVSQNPRHKITKRGQNVTFRCDPISEHNRLYWYRQTLGQGPEFLTYFQNEAQLEKSRLLSDRFSAERPKGSFSTLEIQRTEQGDSAMYLCASGRNTNEQYFGPGTRLTVT.

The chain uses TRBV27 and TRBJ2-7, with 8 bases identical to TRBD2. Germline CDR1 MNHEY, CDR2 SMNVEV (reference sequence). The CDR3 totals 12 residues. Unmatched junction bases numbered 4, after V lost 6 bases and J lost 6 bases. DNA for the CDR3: TGTGCCAGCAGCCCGGGGGGGGGCGAGCAGTACTTC. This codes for CASSPGGGEQYF.

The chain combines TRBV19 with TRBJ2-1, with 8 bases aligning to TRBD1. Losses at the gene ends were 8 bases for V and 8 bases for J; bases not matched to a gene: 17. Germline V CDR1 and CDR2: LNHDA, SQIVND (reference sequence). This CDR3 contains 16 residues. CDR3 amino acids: CASGNSGTGGEHEQFF. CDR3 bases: TGTGCCAGTGGGAATTCCGGGACAGGAGGGGAACATGAGCAGTTCTTC.